This T cell receptor beta chain was observed in a study of siplizumab effects on memory and regulatory T cells. Germline V lookup: CDR1 MNHEY, CDR2 SVGAGI. V was pared by 4 bases and J by 5 bases, with 2 bases of the junction left unmatched. The CDR3 extends over 14 amino acids. Measured with immunoSEQ multiplex PCR; TCRdb has only the in-frame clones, and not every one. The table has more than 95,000 clones, 93% seen once; the top ten hold around 0.3%. The receptor was isolated from a human donor in good health. This chain joins TRBV6-5 and TRBJ2-2; 9 bases line up with TRBD2. The specimen was CD4+ T cells sorted from blood. CDR3 nucleotide sequence: TGTGCCAGCAGTTCTCTAGCGGGAACCGGGGAGCTGTTTTTT. Protein product: CASSSLAGTGELFF.